The clone carrying this T cell receptor (beta chain) showed up many times. The antigen is not known. V was clipped by 5 bases and J by 2 bases, with 7 bases between them. In germline, CDR1 is SNHLY, CDR2 FYNNEI. The CDR3 length is 12 residues. It was by quantitative 5'-RACE with molecular barcodes that TCR beta libraries were made. In TCRdb, the 5' RACE reads were re-called with MiXCR into one record per CDR3 protein. The data hold about 500,000 distinct CDR3 sequences, with about an eighth observed a single time. These data belong to a study of CD8 T cells in ankylosing spondylitis. Study-wide findings and caveats: Within matched ankylosing spondylitis synovial fluid, disease-linked clones were reportedly significantly enriched. Several highly homologous variants made up a TCR beta motif, and this motif appeared characteristic of ankylosing spondylitis blood. Prior literature has documented some motif variants in synovial fluid and blood from reactive arthritis. Disease-linked clones proved CD8+ and comparatively uncommon in peripheral blood.

Sequenced sample: blood, either unsorted or a sorted T cell fraction (not recorded which). This chain joins TRBV2 and TRBJ2-7; the D is unclear. The sequence was obtained from a male donor with ankylosing spondylitis. Here the CDR3 DNA reads TGTGCCAGCAGTTACGATACCTACGAGCAGTACGTC. Protein sequence: CASSYDTYEQYV.